The 5 T cell receptor beta chains presented below share a single source sample, sequenced in a study of blood T cell repertoires in COVID-19. Produced via immunoSEQ multiplex PCR; TCRdb's table is partial and in-frame only. Of approximately 310,000 clones in the sample, roughly 85% were seen once. Sequencing was carried out using PBMCs or T cells enriched from blood (not recorded which). These receptors were collected from a woman in her twenties or thirties who had been exposed to COVID-19.

This clone was seen more than once but under ten times. This rearrangement joins TRBV5-1 to TRBJ1-2, with no clear D. The V gene's germline CDR1 is SGHRS and CDR2 YFSETQ. This CDR3 spans 15 amino acids. V dropped 4 bases and J dropped 4 bases, with 17 bases sitting between them. The CDR3 DNA follows: TGCGCCAGCAGCCTCTCGGTTTCTGGAGTCTATGGCTACACCTTC. Its protein is CASSLSVSGVYGYTF.

The chain combines TRBV4-1 with TRBJ2-7, with 11 bases matching TRBD2. V trimming: 4 bases; J trimming: 2 bases; junction bases outside the gene matches: 10. The germline V gene has CDR1 MGHRA and CDR2 YSYEKL. The CDR3 is made up of 17 amino acids. As DNA, the CDR3 is TGCGCCAGCAGCCTTACCGATAGCGGGAGGGGAACCTACGAGCAGTACTTC. Translating gives CASSLTDSGRGTYEQYF.

The gene calls are TRBV12-3 or TRBV12-4 and TRBJ1-2, with a possible D match to TRBD1 (5 bases). V was trimmed by 5 bases and J by 7 bases, leaving 11 bases between them. The CDR3 has 12 amino acids. The CDR3 sequence: CASSAQGLGYTF. CDR3 nucleotides: TGTGCCAGCAGTGCCCAGGGTCTTGGCTACACCTTC.

This chain uses TRBV2 with TRBJ1-1, with 9 bases lining up with TRBD1. There are 14 residues in the CDR3. Germline CDR1 and CDR2: SNHLY and FYNNEI. The trim removed 6 bases at V and 2 bases at J, leaving 4 bases unmatched. The CDR3, as DNA: TGTGCCAGCAGAGGGACAGGGTTTAACACTGAAGCTTTCTTT. This translates into CASRGTGFNTEAFF. The full variable domain, rest sourced from reference TRBV2 and TRBJ1-1, is EPEVTQTPSHQVTQMGQEVILRCVPISNHLYFYWYRQILGQKVEFLVSFYNNEISEKSEIFDDQFSVERPDGSNFTLKIRSTKLEDSAMYFCASRGTGFNTEAFFGQGTRLTVV.

The chain is built from TRBV6-5 and TRBJ1-2; unclear D gene. Germline CDR1 is MNHEY and CDR2 is SVGAGI. The V gene lost 3 bases and the J gene lost 2 bases, with 10 bases spanning the gap. The CDR3 has 14 residues. In DNA, the CDR3 is TGTGCCAGCAGTTATCAGCCAGGAAACTATGGCTACACCTTC. This codes for CASSYQPGNYGYTF.